Below are 31 T cell receptor beta chains sequenced from a single sample in a study of blood T cell repertoires in COVID-19. Profiled with immunoSEQ multiplex PCR; TCRdb holds only in-frame clones, not every one. This table has roughly 200,000 clones, approximately 88% appearing once. Sequenced material: peripheral blood. These receptors all come from a woman in her 40s with COVID-19, enrolled during active disease.

In its sample, this clone was seen once. This rearrangement joins TRBV28 to TRBJ1-2; TRBD1 agrees at 10 bases. CDR3 size: 14 residues. The junction had 7 bases not matched to a gene; V was cut back by 5 bases and J by 7 bases. Germline assignment: CDR1 MDHEN and CDR2 SYDVKM. The CDR3 DNA reads as TGTGCCAGCAGTACGACAGGGGGCTGGCTTGGCTACACCTTC. This codes for CASSTTGGWLGYTF.

This clone has only a few counts. The chain couples TRBV11-2 to TRBJ2-7; the D is unclear. Germline V lookup: CDR1 SGHAT, CDR2 FQNNGV. Trimming cost V 5 bases and J 4 bases, with 9 bases left between them. This CDR3 has 12 residues. CDR3 in amino acids: CASSPWAYEQYF. CDR3 nucleotides: TGTGCCAGCAGCCCCTGGGCTTACGAGCAGTACTTC.

The chain has TRBV5-1 and TRBJ2-5; TRBD2 is a possible D gene (5 bases). Trimming pared 0 bases from V and 1 base from J, leaving 16 bases between. Germline V gives CDR1 SGHRS, CDR2 YFSETQ. The CDR3 spans 17 residues. The CDR3, as DNA: TGCGCCAGCAGCTTGGGTCCCGCTCGGGGAGCCCAAGAGACCCAGTACTTC. Translating it yields CASSLGPARGAQETQYF.

The rearrangement joins TRBV6-5 to TRBJ1-6; D unresolved. The V gene lost 5 bases and the J gene lost 13 bases, with 12 bases spanning the gap. The germline V gene has CDR1 MNHEY and CDR2 SVGAGI. The CDR3 runs to 12 residues. The CDR3 coding sequence is TGTGCCAGCAGTCCCCAGAGGGTCCCCCTCCACTTT. It specifies CASSPQRVPLHF.

This clone was observed once. The chain uses TRBV4-1 and TRBJ1-5; 7 nucleotides match TRBD1. This CDR3 is 17 amino acids long. The germline V gene encodes CDR1 MGHRA and CDR2 YSYEKL. The V and J ends lost 3 bases and 7 bases, in that order; junction bases with no gene match: 15. In nucleotides, the CDR3 is TGCGCCAGCAGCCAGACGATGACAGGGATCGAGGGGCAGCCCCAGCATTTT. Encoded protein: CASSQTMTGIEGQPQHF.

The J gene is TRBJ1-6, the V gene TRBV15; a weak D match, TRBD1 (6 bases). The CDR3 runs 15 residues. The germline gives CDR1 LNHNV, CDR2 YYDKDF (reference sequence). V lost 5 bases and J 7 bases, leaving 15 bases between the germline ends. CDR3 residues: CATSPLRTENSPLHF. The CDR3 region has the DNA TGTGCCACCAGCCCCTTAAGGACAGAGAATTCACCCCTCCACTTT.

This chain uses TRBV19 with TRBJ2-1; no reliable D call. The CDR3 sequence is 16 residues long. V gave up 3 bases and J gave up 6 bases, with 18 bases separating them. Germline V gene lookup returns CDR1 LNHDA and CDR2 SQIVND (reference sequence). CDR3 in amino acids: CASSMMRFQSRNEQFF. CDR3 DNA sequence: TGTGCCAGTAGTATGATGCGGTTCCAATCCCGCAATGAGCAGTTCTTC.

The rearrangement joins TRBV12-3 or TRBV12-4 to TRBJ1-3; D call uncertain. This CDR3 spans 13 amino acids. Trimming took off 2 bases at V and 2 bases at J, with 4 bases between the two ends. The CDR3 spells CASSLNTGNTIYF. CDR3 nucleotide sequence: TGTGCCAGCAGTTTAAATACTGGAAACACCATATATTTT.

This clone has a single count. The J gene is TRBJ1-2, the V gene TRBV10-3; 8 bases agree with TRBD1. The germline gives CDR1 ENHRY, CDR2 SYGVKD. V gave up 6 bases and J gave up 3 bases; unmatched junction bases: 6. This CDR3 region has 14 residues. In DNA form, the CDR3 reads TGTGCCATCAGCGGGCAGACAGGGGACTATGGCTACACCTTC. Translated: CAISGQTGDYGYTF.

V gene TRBV6-4 combines with J gene TRBJ1-5; 12 bases agree with TRBD1. The CDR3 totals 18 residues. Germline trimming cut 1 base from V and 6 bases from J; bases unmatched to any gene: 10. CDR1 and CDR2 (germline): MRHNA, SNTAGT. CDR3 DNA sequence: TGTGCCAGCAGTGACTGGGGGGACAGGGGGCGGGCAGGTCAGCCCCAGCATTTT. It encodes CASSDWGDRGRAGQPQHF.

The V and J genes are TRBV19 and TRBJ2-5, with TRBD1 identical over 7 bases. Germline V gene sequence: CDR1 LNHDA, CDR2 SQIVND (reference sequence). V lost 5 bases and J lost 4; bases outside the gene matches: 10. The CDR3 is 15 amino acids. The CDR3 coding sequence is TGTGCCAGTAGTCTCCCGGGGACAGCTCGAGAGACCCAGTACTTC. It yields the protein CASSLPGTARETQYF.

The chain has TRBV6-1 and TRBJ1-2; 10 bases agree with TRBD1. In germline, CDR1 is MNHNS, CDR2 SASEGT. V trimming: 3 bases; J trimming: 8 bases; junction bases outside the gene matches: 12. This CDR3 spans 16 amino acids. CDR3 nucleotides: TGTGCCAGCAGTGAGCCCGCGGGACAGGGGCTTGACGGCTACACCTTC. It yields the protein CASSEPAGQGLDGYTF.

The CDR3 sequence: CASSLVTLKSGLNEQFF. CDR3 in DNA: TGTGCCAGCAGCCTCGTTACGCTCAAGTCAGGGCTGAATGAGCAGTTCTTC. This chain uses TRBV3-1 (or the pseudogene TRBV3-2) with TRBJ2-1; D may be TRBD1 (5 bases). This CDR3 contains 17 residues. The ends were cut back, 4 bases at V and 7 bases at J, with 23 bases in the middle. CDR1 is LGHDT and CDR2 is YNNKEL in the germline V gene (reference sequence).

The chain employs TRBV5-8 and TRBJ2-3, with D maybe TRBD2 (7 bases). Germline CDR1 and CDR2: SGHTS and YDEGEE. CDR3 length equals 15 residues. V lost 2 bases to trimming and J lost 1 base, with 11 bases between them. The CDR3 spells CASSFRGAGTDTQYF. CDR3 bases: TGTGCCAGCAGCTTTCGGGGGGCGGGCACAGATACGCAGTATTTT.

The chain recombines TRBV10-2 with TRBJ2-3; no firm D call. The V end lost 3 bases, the J end lost 9 bases, and 22 bases lay between the germline ends. Per germline, CDR1 WSHSY and CDR2 SAAADI. The CDR3 extends over 16 amino acids. The CDR3: CASSDALEPTRWTQYF. In nucleotides, the CDR3 is TGCGCCAGCAGTGATGCGCTAGAACCGACGAGGTGGACGCAGTATTTT.

This clone appeared a single time. The chain joins TRBV7-8 to TRBJ2-7, with TRBD2 matching 12 bases. The CDR3 is 17 amino acids. Germline loops: CDR1 SGHVS, CDR2 FQNEAQ. Losses at the gene ends were 5 bases for V and 0 bases for J; bases not matched to a gene: 8. The CDR3 sequence is CASSPGLAGPSSYEQYF. The CDR3 DNA follows: TGTGCCAGCAGCCCGGGACTAGCGGGCCCGAGCTCCTACGAGCAGTACTTC.

V and J are TRBV11-2 and TRBJ2-7; tentative D call: TRBD1 (6 bases). V was pared by 4 bases and J by 1 base, with 14 bases between. CDR3 length: 15 residues. CDR1 is SGHAT and CDR2 is FQNNGV in the germline V gene. In DNA form, the CDR3 reads TGTGCCAGCAGCTCCTTGGACAGAGCATCCTACGAGCAGTACTTC. Amino acid sequence: CASSSLDRASYEQYF.

The V gene is TRBV3-1 (or the pseudogene TRBV3-2), the J gene TRBJ2-1, with D possibly being TRBD2 (6 bases). The CDR3 spans 14 residues. Germline CDR1 is LGHDT and CDR2 is YNNKEL (reference sequence). V shed 6 bases and J shed 10 bases, with 19 bases lying between them. CDR3 region: CASSPGLGRYEQFF. The CDR3 DNA reads TGTGCCAGCAGTCCGGGACTCGGGCGGTACGAGCAGTTCTTC.

V is TRBV27 and J is TRBJ1-2; weak D call: TRBD1 (5 bases). With 6 bases removed from V and 6 bases from J, the gap between germline ends came to 11 bases. This CDR3 has 12 amino acids. CDR1 is MNHEY and CDR2 is SMNVEV in the germline V gene (reference sequence). CDR3 sequence (DNA): TGTGCCAGCAGAACCACAGGAAATGGCTACACCTTC. Protein product: CASRTTGNGYTF.

This rearrangement joins TRBV27 to TRBJ2-1; D remains ambiguous. CDR3 size: 14 residues. Germline values: CDR1 MNHEY, CDR2 SMNVEV (reference sequence). Between the trimmed V and J ends, which lost 6 bases and 4 bases, there was a span of 13 bases. The CDR3 sequence is CASSPIRSYNEQFF. In DNA, the CDR3 is TGTGCCAGCAGCCCAATACGGTCGTACAATGAGCAGTTCTTC.

This rearrangement joins TRBV11-3 to TRBJ2-1; TRBD1 might be the D (5 bases). The V and J ends lost 3 bases and 9 bases respectively, with 6 bases between them. The germline V gene has CDR1 SGHNT and CDR2 YENEEA. CDR3 size: 11 residues. DNA for the CDR3: TGTGCCAGCAGCTTGGGGCCTGAGCAGTTCTTC. It is translated as CASSLGPEQFF. The full variable domain, in which reference TRBV11-3 and TRBJ2-1 provide the parts outside the CDR3, is EAGVVQSPRYKIIEKKQPVAFWCNPISGHNTLYWYLQNLGQGPELLIRYENEEAVDDSQLPKDRFSAERLKGVDSTLKIQPAELGDSAVYLCASSLGPEQFFGPGTRLTVL.

This clone occurred a few times. This chain links TRBV3-1 (or the pseudogene TRBV3-2) with TRBJ2-7, with 8 bases matching TRBD1. Per germline, CDR1 LGHDT and CDR2 YNNKEL (reference sequence). This CDR3 has 15 residues. V trimming: 10 bases; J trimming: 3 bases; junction bases outside the gene matches: 14. As DNA, the CDR3 is TGTGCCACCCGAAGAGCCGGGACAGGAGTCTACGAGCAGTACTTC. This codes for CATRRAGTGVYEQYF.

This clone came up a few times. The V and J genes are TRBV6-2 or TRBV6-3 and TRBJ2-2; D is undetermined. V gave up 0 bases and J gave up 3 bases, with 5 bases separating them. The CDR3 is 14 residues long. Germline CDR1 is MNHEY and CDR2 is SVGEGT. This CDR3 reads CASSYSSDTGELFF. The CDR3 region has the DNA TGTGCCAGCAGTTACTCGAGCGACACCGGGGAGCTGTTTTTT.

The genes are TRBV6-5 and TRBJ2-7; TRBD2 matches 8 bases. V shed 10 bases, J shed 1 base, and the junction held 6 bases outside the gene matches. CDR3 length: 13 residues. Germline loops: CDR1 MNHEY, CDR2 SVGAGI. CDR3 nucleotide sequence: TGTGCCATAGGTACTAGCGGTTCCTACGAGCAGTACTTC. This codes for CAIGTSGSYEQYF.

This clone showed up many times. The chain joins TRBV27 to TRBJ2-7; perhaps TRBD2 as D (5 bases). Per the germline V gene, CDR1 is MNHEY and CDR2 is SMNVEV (reference sequence). The CDR3 has 15 amino acids. The V and J ends lost 0 bases and 2 bases respectively, with 11 bases between them. The CDR3 reads CASSLSSPRAYEQYF. The CDR3 region has the DNA TGTGCCAGCAGTTTATCTTCGCCGCGGGCCTACGAGCAGTACTTC.

The chain has TRBV14 and TRBJ1-5; D remains unclear. Germline-derived CDR1 and CDR2 are SGHDN and FVKESK. The germline V and J ends were trimmed by 4 bases and 3 bases, with 10 bases remaining between them. The CDR3 contains 14 residues. CDR3 amino acids: CASSPGVLNQPQHF. The CDR3 coding sequence is TGTGCCAGCAGCCCCGGGGTCCTCAATCAGCCCCAGCATTTT.

The J gene is TRBJ2-1, the V gene TRBV6-4; unclear D gene. Between the trimmed V and J ends, which lost 2 bases and 1 base, there was a span of 9 bases. In germline, CDR1 is MRHNA, CDR2 SNTAGT. The CDR3 covers 15 residues. The CDR3 protein is CASSDAAVSYNEQFF. The CDR3, as DNA: TGTGCCAGCAGTGACGCTGCGGTTTCCTACAATGAGCAGTTCTTC.

This rearrangement joins TRBV7-9 to TRBJ2-2; D might be TRBD2 (6 bases). The V gene's germline CDR1 is SEHNR and CDR2 FQNEAQ (reference sequence). Trimming took 4 bases from V and 6 from J, leaving 18 bases between them. This CDR3 is built from 16 residues. The CDR3 region has the DNA TGTGCCAGCAGCTCGTCATCCGGGAGATCTGCCGGGGAGCTGTTTTTT. Its protein is CASSSSSGRSAGELFF.

This chain uses TRBV2 with TRBJ1-5, with D possibly TRBD1 on 5 matching bases. The germline V gene has CDR1 SNHLY and CDR2 FYNNEI. The V end was cut by 8 bases, the J end by 9 bases, with 17 bases between. The CDR3 length is 13 residues. The CDR3 nucleotides are TGTGCCAGCTATGGGGGGACTTTAGGGCCCCAGCATTTT. It specifies CASYGGTLGPQHF.

The chain has TRBV3-1 (or the pseudogene TRBV3-2) and TRBJ1-1; TRBD1 matches 9 bases. CDR3 length equals 18 residues. J gave up 4 bases and V 4 bases, and 16 bases lay outside the gene matches. Germline CDR1 LGHDT, CDR2 YNNKEL (reference sequence). The chain's CDR3 is CASSPRGTGKGRGTEAFF. Here the CDR3 DNA reads TGTGCCAGCAGCCCTAGGGGGACAGGGAAAGGGAGGGGCACTGAAGCTTTCTTT.

This chain joins TRBV6-5 and TRBJ2-3; 7 bases are a match to TRBD2. The germline V gene encodes CDR1 MNHEY and CDR2 SVGAGI. This CDR3 comprises 15 residues. J was trimmed by 4 bases and V by 2 bases; bases with no gene match: 6. The chain's CDR3 is CASSYGGGTADTQYF. CDR3 bases: TGTGCCAGCAGTTACGGGGGGGGGACGGCAGATACGCAGTATTTT.